What follows are 29 T cell receptor beta chains derived from one specimen sequenced in a study of PD-L1 blockade in urothelial cancer. Time point described: peripheral blood 6 weeks after treatment start. The protocol was immunoSEQ multiplex PCR, while the TCRdb copy is restricted to in-frame clones and leaves out a portion. The data contain about 30,000 clones, about 88% of them singletons. Sequencing used PBMCs, obtained around atezolizumab (anti-PD-L1) treatment. These receptors all come from a man older than 75 with urothelial cancer.

The chain joins TRBV11-3 to TRBJ1-1; D is uncertain. Trimming took 0 bases from V and 0 from J, leaving 8 bases between them. Per the germline V gene, CDR1 is SGHNT and CDR2 is YENEEA. CDR3 length: 15 residues. CDR3 sequence (DNA): TGTGCCAGCAGCTTAGATCACAGATTGAACACTGAAGCTTTCTTT. Amino acid sequence: CASSLDHRLNTEAFF.

The chain employs TRBV4-1 and TRBJ2-7; 11 positions agree with TRBD2. The CDR3 length is 14 residues. The germline V gene encodes CDR1 MGHRA and CDR2 YSYEKL. The V and J ends lost 1 base and 6 bases, in that order; junction bases with no gene match: 2. CDR3 DNA sequence: TGCGCCAGCAGCCAAGGGACTAGCGGGTTCGAGCAGTACTTC. It is translated as CASSQGTSGFEQYF.

This rearrangement joins TRBV9 to TRBJ2-5, with D possibly TRBD1 on 6 matching bases. The CDR3 is 13 amino acids. The germline V gene encodes CDR1 SGDLS and CDR2 YYNGEE. Trimming left V 0 bases short and J 4 bases short, with 7 bases between. The CDR3 nucleotides are TGTGCCAGCAGCGTAGCAGGGGCAGAGACCCAGTACTTC. Translated: CASSVAGAETQYF. Drawing the rest from reference TRBV9 and TRBJ2-5, the complete variable domain is DSGVTQTPKHLITATGQRVTLRCSPRSGDLSVYWYQQSLDQGLQFLIQYYNGEERAKGNILERFSAQQFPDLHSELNLSSLELGDSALYFCASSVAGAETQYFGPGTRLLVL.

The chain links TRBV9 to TRBJ2-5; tentative D call: TRBD2 (5 bases). Germline CDR1 is SGDLS and CDR2 is YYNGEE. CDR3 length equals 15 residues. V was pared by 0 bases and J by 5 bases, with 14 bases between. The CDR3 region is CASSVDIAPGETQYF. CDR3 DNA sequence: TGTGCCAGCAGCGTAGATATAGCGCCGGGGGAGACCCAGTACTTC.

The V gene is TRBV4-1, the J gene TRBJ1-1; no reliable D call. This CDR3 has 14 amino acids. Germline CDR1 and CDR2: MGHRA and YSYEKL. With 2 bases removed from V and 3 bases from J, the gap between germline ends came to 10 bases. CDR3 sequence (DNA): TGCGCCAGCAGCCAACCACAGCTGTACACTGAAGCTTTCTTT. Translated, it gives CASSQPQLYTEAFF.

This chain links TRBV5-6 with TRBJ2-3, with TRBD1 identical over 7 bases. This CDR3 comprises 16 residues. Losses at the gene ends were 3 bases for V and 2 bases for J; bases not matched to a gene: 9. Germline CDR1 reads SGHDT; CDR2 reads YYEEEE. The CDR3 region is CASSSMTGRVTDTQYF. The CDR3, as DNA: TGTGCCAGCAGCTCGATGACAGGGAGAGTCACAGATACGCAGTATTTT.

The chain joins TRBV30 to TRBJ1-2; 7 bases map to TRBD1. J was trimmed by 2 bases and V by 3 bases; bases with no gene match: 9. Germline CDR1 reads GTSNPN; CDR2 reads SVGIG (reference sequence). The CDR3 contains 15 residues. CDR3: CAWRETGKLNYGYTF. CDR3 coding DNA: TGTGCCTGGAGGGAGACAGGGAAGTTAAACTATGGCTACACCTTC.

The CDR3 spells CASSRDREQQYF. The CDR3 DNA sequence: TGTGCCAGCAGCCGGGACAGGGAGCAGCAGTATTTT. The rearrangement uses TRBV7-9 and TRBJ2-3; 9 bases agree with TRBD1. This CDR3 is built from 12 residues. V lost 5 bases and J lost 11; bases outside the gene matches: 5. Looked up from germline, CDR1 is SEHNR and CDR2 is FQNEAQ (reference sequence).

The rearrangement joins TRBV30 to TRBJ1-5; D is possibly TRBD1 (6 bases). The CDR3 is 13 amino acids. The germline gives CDR1 GTSNPN, CDR2 SVGIG (reference sequence). Trimming took off 2 bases at V and 7 bases at J, with 12 bases between the two ends. This chain's CDR3 is CAWSRTGNQPQHF. The DNA for the CDR3 is TGTGCCTGGAGTCGTACAGGGAACCAGCCCCAGCATTTT.

The chain employs TRBV6-5 and TRBJ1-2, with no clear D. The V gene's germline CDR1 is MNHEY and CDR2 SVGAGI. V shed 6 bases and J shed 2 bases, with 10 bases lying between them. The CDR3 is 13 residues long. CDR3 in DNA: TGTGCCAGCAGCCCCGCCGGGAACTATGGCTACACCTTC. Its protein product is CASSPAGNYGYTF.

V is TRBV29-1 and J is TRBJ2-7; 7 bases map to TRBD1. Trimming removed 7 bases from V and 2 bases from J; junction bases left unmatched: 8. The germline gives CDR1 SQVTM, CDR2 ANQGSEA. The CDR3 sequence is 13 residues long. CDR3 coding DNA: TGCAGCGCCTTGACAGGGACAACCTACGAGCAGTACTTC. Translated: CSALTGTTYEQYF.

The J gene is TRBJ2-5, the V gene TRBV10-1; 7 bases map to TRBD1. Germline loops: CDR1 WNHNN, CDR2 SYGVQD (reference sequence). The CDR3 has 15 residues. V lost 2 bases to trimming and J lost 4 bases; unmatched junction nucleotides: 7. For the CDR3, the DNA is TGCGCCAGCAGTGAGGGACAGGATTTGTTAGAGACCCAGTACTTC. Translated: CASSEGQDLLETQYF.

V and J are TRBV9 and TRBJ2-7, with TRBD2 matching 7 bases. Unmatched junction bases numbered 7, after V lost 0 bases and J lost 4 bases. This CDR3 is built from 15 residues. CDR1 is SGDLS and CDR2 is YYNGEE in the germline V gene. CDR3 region: CASSVGGGGGYEQYF. The CDR3 DNA sequence: TGTGCCAGCAGCGTAGGAGGCGGGGGAGGGTACGAGCAGTACTTC.

V gene TRBV19 combines with J gene TRBJ2-3, with D possibly matching TRBD1 (5 bases). The CDR3 totals 17 residues. Deletions cut 2 bases from V and 4 bases from J, with 19 bases between. CDR1 and CDR2 from the germline V gene are LNHDA and SQIVND (reference sequence). The CDR3 protein is CASSIKVGQGKSDTQYF. The CDR3 DNA follows: TGTGCCAGTAGTATAAAGGTAGGGCAGGGAAAATCAGATACGCAGTATTTT.

The chain employs TRBV2 and TRBJ2-7, with 7 bases fitting TRBD2. Germline CDR1 reads SNHLY; CDR2 reads FYNNEI. This CDR3 has 14 amino acids. After removal of 5 bases from V and 1 base from J, the junction contained 5 bases not matched to a gene. In nucleotides, the CDR3 is TGTGCCAGCAGTTGGGACTACCGATCCTACGAGCAGTACTTC. Its translation is CASSWDYRSYEQYF.

The rearrangement uses TRBV7-2 and TRBJ2-5, with D possibly matching TRBD1 (6 bases). Germline assignment: CDR1 SGHTA and CDR2 FQGNSA. This CDR3 has 14 residues. The V end was cut by 1 base, the J end by 7 bases, with 13 bases between. The CDR3 region is CASSLGWTQGTQYF. The CDR3 DNA reads as TGTGCCAGCAGCTTAGGGTGGACACAGGGGACCCAGTACTTC.

The chain employs TRBV6-1 and TRBJ2-5; possibly TRBD2 for D (5 bases). The V and J ends lost 8 bases and 5 bases respectively, with 21 bases between them. Looked up from germline, CDR1 is MNHNS and CDR2 is SASEGT. The CDR3 has 15 residues. CDR3 region: CASRLDQDFRETQYF. CDR3 DNA sequence: TGTGCCAGCCGCTTGGACCAGGACTTTCGGGAGACCCAGTACTTC.

V and J are TRBV6-6 and TRBJ1-3, with 8 bases that match TRBD1. The ends lost 6 bases at V and 7 bases at J; junction bases unmatched: 2. This CDR3 spans 12 amino acids. The germline V gene has CDR1 MNHNY and CDR2 SVGAGI (reference sequence). The CDR3 nucleotides read TGTGCCAGCAGCCGACAGGGGAACACCATATATTTT. It is translated as CASSRQGNTIYF.

The rearrangement uses TRBV5-6 and TRBJ1-1; D gene ambiguous. Trimming shortened V by 2 bases and J by 3 bases, and 11 bases separated the two germline ends. Germline V lookup: CDR1 SGHDT, CDR2 YYEEEE. This CDR3 is 14 amino acids long. The CDR3 bases are TGTGCCAGCAGCTTCCCGGGGTCGTACACTGAAGCTTTCTTT. Encoded protein: CASSFPGSYTEAFF.

This clone occurred a few times. The chain recombines TRBV7-8 with TRBJ1-1; 7 positions agree with TRBD1. V shed 7 bases, J shed 5 bases, and the junction held 1 base outside the gene matches. Per the germline V gene, CDR1 is SGHVS and CDR2 is FQNEAQ. CDR3 length: 11 residues. The CDR3 coding sequence is TGTGCCAGCAAACAGGGGACTGAAGCTTTCTTT. As protein: CASKQGTEAFF.

The CDR3 DNA reads as TGTGCCAGCAGCCCGACGACGGGACAGGGCTCTGGCTACACCTTC. It is translated as CASSPTTGQGSGYTF. This chain joins TRBV7-6 and TRBJ1-2, with TRBD1 matching over 9 bases. The CDR3 consists of 15 residues. Looked up from germline, CDR1 is SGHVS and CDR2 is FNYEAQ. V shed 5 bases and J 7 bases; nucleotides not matched to a gene: 11. The full variable domain, completed using reference TRBV7-6 and TRBJ1-2, is GAGVSQSPRYKVTKRGQDVALRCDPISGHVSLYWYRQALGQGPEFLTYFNYEAQQDKSGLPNDRFSAERPEGSISTLTIQRTEQRDSAMYRCASSPTTGQGSGYTFGSGTRLTVV.

In nucleotides, the CDR3 is TGTGCCAGCAGTTTAGTAGCGGAAAACATTCAGTACTTC. Translation gives CASSLVAENIQYF. The chain uses TRBV28 and TRBJ2-4; D is perhaps TRBD2 (6 bases). Per the germline V gene, CDR1 is MDHEN and CDR2 is SYDVKM. V was trimmed by 2 bases and J by 5 bases, leaving 7 bases between them. The CDR3 has 13 residues.

The V gene is TRBV19, the J gene TRBJ2-5; D remains unclear. CDR3 size: 14 residues. Deletions cut 7 bases from V and 5 bases from J, with 17 bases between. The germline V gene encodes CDR1 LNHDA and CDR2 SQIVND (reference sequence). CDR3 nucleotide sequence: TGTGCCAGTAAGGCAGGATATTTGATGGAGACCCAGTACTTC. Protein product: CASKAGYLMETQYF.

V usage is TRBV10-3 and J usage is TRBJ2-3; 11 nucleotides agree with TRBD2. The V gene end was trimmed by 11 bases and the J gene end by 3 bases; junction bases not matched to a gene: 4. The germline gives CDR1 ENHRY, CDR2 SYGVKD. This CDR3 comprises 13 residues. The CDR3: CAVGLAGTDTQYF. CDR3 in DNA: TGTGCCGTCGGACTAGCGGGTACAGATACGCAGTATTTT.

The chain employs TRBV6-5 and TRBJ2-5; 10 bases are a match to TRBD2. The CDR3 runs to 15 residues. The germline V gene has CDR1 MNHEY and CDR2 SVGAGI. With V trimmed by 2 bases and J by 4 bases, 4 bases remained unmatched. CDR3 bases: TGTGCCAGCAGTTACCTAGCGGGAGAACCAGAGACCCAGTACTTC. As protein: CASSYLAGEPETQYF.

The chain joins TRBV4-1 to TRBJ1-5; TRBD1 might be the D (6 bases). Trimming removed 1 base from V and 7 bases from J, with 17 bases in between. Germline loops: CDR1 MGHRA, CDR2 YSYEKL. The CDR3 has 16 amino acids. CDR3 in amino acids: CASSQGAARGPQPQHF. Written as DNA, the CDR3 is TGCGCCAGCAGCCAAGGGGCCGCCAGGGGACCACAGCCCCAGCATTTT.

The V and J genes are TRBV10-3 and TRBJ1-1; D possibly corresponds to TRBD1 (5 bases). CDR3 length: 13 amino acids. Germline values: CDR1 ENHRY, CDR2 SYGVKD. Trimming took off 4 bases at V and 8 bases at J, with 14 bases between the two ends. CDR3 protein: CAISVARPGEAFF. CDR3 in DNA: TGTGCCATCAGTGTGGCCAGGCCAGGGGAAGCTTTCTTT.

The V and J genes are TRBV7-2 and TRBJ2-7; 15 bases fit TRBD2. CDR3 length: 15 amino acids. J lost 3 bases, V lost 5 bases, and 2 bases had no gene match. Germline-derived CDR1 and CDR2 are SGHTA and FQGNSA. The CDR3 loop reads CASSTGLAGGYEQYF. CDR3 nucleotides: TGTGCCAGCAGCACGGGACTAGCGGGGGGCTACGAGCAGTACTTC.

The chain links TRBV6-5 to TRBJ1-2, with 11 nucleotides matching TRBD1. The CDR3 has 14 residues. Per germline, CDR1 MNHEY and CDR2 SVGAGI. V lost 4 bases and J lost 5; bases outside the gene matches: 3. The CDR3 DNA sequence: TGTGCCAGCAGTTGGACAGGGGGCGATTATGGCTACACCTTC. This encodes CASSWTGGDYGYTF.